This TCR beta chain derives from a study of early T cells in non-severe SARS-CoV-2 infection. Findings of the study overall: Matching against VDJdb likely underestimated virus-specific expansions, favoring anti-spike CD8.

This clonotype occurred many times. The target antigen is unknown. TCRdb used MiXCR to reprocess the 5' RACE reads, holding one entry per CDR3 protein. Here the sample spans fewer than 80,000 distinct CDR3 sequences, about 11% being singletons. The material was whole blood, obtained at baseline. This TCR came from an adult who was a healthcare worker with PCR-confirmed SARS-CoV-2 infection or an uninfected control (not recorded which).

CDR3 nucleotide sequence: TGTGCCAGCAGTTACGAGGGTGTCTCTGGAAACACCATATATTTT. The encoded protein is CASSYEGVSGNTIYF. The chain couples TRBV6-6 to TRBJ1-3; D not resolved. The length of the CDR3 is 15 residues. Trimming stripped 2 bases from V and 0 bases from J, with 8 bases between. The germline CDR1 and CDR2 sequences are MNHNY and SVGAGI (reference sequence).